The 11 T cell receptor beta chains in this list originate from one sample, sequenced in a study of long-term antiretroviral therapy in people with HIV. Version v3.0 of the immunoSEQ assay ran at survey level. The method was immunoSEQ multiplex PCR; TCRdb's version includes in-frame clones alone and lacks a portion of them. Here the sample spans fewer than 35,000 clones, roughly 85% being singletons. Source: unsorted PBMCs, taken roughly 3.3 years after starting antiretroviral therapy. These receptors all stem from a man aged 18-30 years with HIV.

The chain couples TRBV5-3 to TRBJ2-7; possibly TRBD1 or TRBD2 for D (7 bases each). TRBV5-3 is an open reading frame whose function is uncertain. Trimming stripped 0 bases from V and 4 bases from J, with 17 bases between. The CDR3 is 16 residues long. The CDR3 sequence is CARSLAGTRGGYEQYF. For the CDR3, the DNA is TGTGCCAGAAGCTTGGCTGGTACCAGGGGGGGATACGAGCAGTACTTC.

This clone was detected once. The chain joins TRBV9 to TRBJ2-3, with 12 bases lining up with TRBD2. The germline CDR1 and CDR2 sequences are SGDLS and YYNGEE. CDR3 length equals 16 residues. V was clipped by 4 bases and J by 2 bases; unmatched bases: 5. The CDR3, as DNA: TGTGCCAGCAGCCCTAGCGGGGGGGCGTTCACAGATACGCAGTATTTT. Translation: CASSPSGGAFTDTQYF.

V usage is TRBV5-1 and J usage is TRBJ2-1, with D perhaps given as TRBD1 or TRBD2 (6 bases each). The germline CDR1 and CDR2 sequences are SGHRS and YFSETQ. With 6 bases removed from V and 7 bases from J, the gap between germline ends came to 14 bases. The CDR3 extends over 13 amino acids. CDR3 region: CASTPRGRNEQFF. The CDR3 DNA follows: TGCGCCAGCACCCCCCGGGGGCGGAATGAGCAGTTCTTC.

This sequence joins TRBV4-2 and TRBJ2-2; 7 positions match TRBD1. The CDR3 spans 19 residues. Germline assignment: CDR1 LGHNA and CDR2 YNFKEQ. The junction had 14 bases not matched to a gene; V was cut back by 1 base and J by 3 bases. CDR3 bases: TGTGCCAGCAGCCAAGGGTGGTCCCTAGGGCAGGGGGACACCGGGGAGCTGTTTTTT. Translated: CASSQGWSLGQGDTGELFF.

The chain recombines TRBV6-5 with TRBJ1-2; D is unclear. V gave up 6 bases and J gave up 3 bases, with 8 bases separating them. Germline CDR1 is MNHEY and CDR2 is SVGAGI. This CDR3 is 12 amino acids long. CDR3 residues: CASSNVDYGYTF. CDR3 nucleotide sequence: TGTGCCAGCAGCAACGTAGACTATGGCTACACCTTC.

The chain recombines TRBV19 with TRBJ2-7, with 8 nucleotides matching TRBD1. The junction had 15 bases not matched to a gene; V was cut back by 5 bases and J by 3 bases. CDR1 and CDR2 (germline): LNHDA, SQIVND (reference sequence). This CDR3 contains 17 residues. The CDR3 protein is CASSPRTGSSKSYEQYF. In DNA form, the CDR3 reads TGTGCCAGTAGTCCCCGGACAGGGAGCTCTAAAAGCTACGAGCAGTACTTC.

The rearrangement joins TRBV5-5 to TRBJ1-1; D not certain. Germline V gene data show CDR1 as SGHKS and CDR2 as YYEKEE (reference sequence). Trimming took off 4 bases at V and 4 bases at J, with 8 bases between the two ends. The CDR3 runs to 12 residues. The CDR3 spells CASSRPGTEAFF. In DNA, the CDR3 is TGTGCCAGCAGCCGTCCTGGCACTGAAGCTTTCTTT. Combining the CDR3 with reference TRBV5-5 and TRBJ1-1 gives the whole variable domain DAGVTQSPTHLIKTRGQQVTLRCSPISGHKSVSWYQQVLGQGPQFIFQYYEKEERGRGNFPDRFSARQFPNYSSELNVNALLLGDSALYLCASSRPGTEAFFGQGTRLTVV.

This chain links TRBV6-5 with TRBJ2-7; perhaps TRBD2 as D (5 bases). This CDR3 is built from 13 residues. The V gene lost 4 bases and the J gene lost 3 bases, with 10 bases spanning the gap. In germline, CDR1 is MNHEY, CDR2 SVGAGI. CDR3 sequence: CASSSDRGYEQYF. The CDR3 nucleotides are TGTGCCAGCAGTTCCGATCGGGGCTACGAGCAGTACTTC.

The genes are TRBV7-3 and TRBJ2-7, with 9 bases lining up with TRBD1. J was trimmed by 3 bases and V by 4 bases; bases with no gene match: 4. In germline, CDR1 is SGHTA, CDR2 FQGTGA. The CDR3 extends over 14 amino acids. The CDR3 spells CASSSGQGNYEQYF. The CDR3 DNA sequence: TGTGCCAGCAGCTCGGGACAGGGAAACTACGAGCAGTACTTC.

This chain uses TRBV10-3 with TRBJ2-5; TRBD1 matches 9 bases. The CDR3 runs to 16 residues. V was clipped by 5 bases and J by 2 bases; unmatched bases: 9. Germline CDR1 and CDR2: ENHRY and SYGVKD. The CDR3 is CAISRLDRGLQETQYF. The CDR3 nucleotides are TGTGCCATCAGTAGATTGGACAGGGGACTTCAAGAGACCCAGTACTTC.

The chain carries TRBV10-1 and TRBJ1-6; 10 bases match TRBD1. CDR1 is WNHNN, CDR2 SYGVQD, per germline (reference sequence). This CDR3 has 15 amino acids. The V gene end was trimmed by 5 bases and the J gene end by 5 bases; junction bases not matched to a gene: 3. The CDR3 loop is CASSRDRGHNSPLHF. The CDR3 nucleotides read TGCGCCAGCAGTCGGGACAGGGGCCATAATTCACCCCTCCACTTT.